One sample yielded the 22 T cell receptor beta chains listed below, sequenced in a study of blood T cell repertoires in COVID-19. Some clones are missing from TCRdb's copy, which holds only in-frame ones; the method was immunoSEQ multiplex PCR. The sample lists around 140,000 clones; 85% to 90% were seen once. Sequencing was performed on peripheral blood. All receptors derive from a man aged 50 to 60 with active COVID-19.

The DNA for the CDR3 is TGTGCCAGCAGCTTGGCCGGGGGGCGCACAGATACGCAGTATTTT. It codes for CASSLAGGRTDTQYF. The chain recombines TRBV5-4 with TRBJ2-3; the D gene is possibly TRBD2 (7 bases). The V and J ends lost 0 bases and 1 base respectively, with 9 bases between them. The germline V gene has CDR1 SGHNT and CDR2 YYREEE (reference sequence). This CDR3 has 15 amino acids.

This chain connects TRBV9 to TRBJ2-2; TRBD2 matches at 10 bases. Germline values: CDR1 SGDLS, CDR2 YYNGEE. V lost 4 bases and J lost 3; bases outside the gene matches: 6. This CDR3 is 16 amino acids long. The CDR3 DNA is TGTGCCAGCAGCAAACGACTAGCGGGCGACACCGGGGAGCTGTTTTTT. Amino acid sequence: CASSKRLAGDTGELFF.

V and J are TRBV9 and TRBJ1-6, with D possibly matching TRBD1 (5 bases). Trimming left V 3 bases short and J 7 bases short, with 11 bases between. There are 14 residues in the CDR3. The germline CDR1 and CDR2 sequences are SGDLS and YYNGEE. CDR3 DNA sequence: TGTGCCAGCAGCGATGGGGCGGCCAATTCACCCCTCCACTTT. As protein: CASSDGAANSPLHF.

This chain uses TRBV28 with TRBJ2-5; TRBD2 aligns across 7 bases. After removal of 2 bases from V and 2 bases from J, the junction contained 5 bases not matched to a gene. The CDR3 spans 15 residues. Germline V gives CDR1 MDHEN, CDR2 SYDVKM. The CDR3 protein is CASSLPSGGQETQYF. The DNA of the CDR3 is TGTGCCAGCAGTTTACCGTCCGGGGGGCAAGAGACCCAGTACTTC.

The chain recombines TRBV6-5 with TRBJ1-1; 7 nucleotides agree with TRBD1. The CDR3 covers 13 residues. J was trimmed by 1 base and V by 7 bases; bases with no gene match: 3. CDR1 MNHEY and CDR2 SVGAGI come from the germline V gene. For the CDR3, the DNA is TGTGCCAGCACTCAGGGGGGGAACACTGAAGCTTTCTTT. Amino acids: CASTQGGNTEAFF.

J is TRBJ2-3 and V is TRBV19, with no clear D. V was clipped by 11 bases and J by 5 bases, with 8 bases between them. Looked up from germline, CDR1 is LNHDA and CDR2 is SQIVND (reference sequence). This CDR3 region has 10 residues. The CDR3 nucleotides are TGTGCCTCCCACGGAGATACGCAGTATTTT. Translating gives CASHGDTQYF. The full variable domain, rest sourced from reference TRBV19 and TRBJ2-3, is DGGITQSPKYLFRKEGQNVTLSCEQNLNHDAMYWYRQDPGQGLRLIYYSQIVNDFQKGDIAEGYSVSREKKESFPLTVTSAQKNPTAFYLCASHGDTQYFGPGTRLTVL.

This chain joins TRBV29-1 and TRBJ1-2; a weak D match, TRBD1 (6 bases). CDR3 length equals 15 residues. The germline CDR1 and CDR2 sequences are SQVTM and ANQGSEA. V dropped 3 bases and J dropped 8 bases, with 22 bases sitting between them. The CDR3, as DNA: TGCAGCGTTGAGGACAGAACTATCTCTCTCGGGGGCTACACCTTC. Its protein is CSVEDRTISLGGYTF.

The rearrangement links TRBV3-1 (or the pseudogene TRBV3-2) to TRBJ2-2; 8 bases match TRBD2. The V gene's germline CDR1 is LGHDT and CDR2 YNNKEL (reference sequence). The CDR3 is made up of 18 amino acids. Trimming removed 4 bases from V and 4 bases from J; junction bases left unmatched: 14. The CDR3 spells CASSPPRVTGRATGELFF. CDR3 sequence (DNA): TGTGCCAGCAGCCCTCCTCGCGTCACCGGGAGGGCCACCGGGGAGCTGTTTTTT.

The chain couples TRBV5-6 to TRBJ2-7; D is perhaps TRBD2 (6 bases). The germline V gene encodes CDR1 SGHDT and CDR2 YYEEEE. The CDR3 totals 15 residues. Trimming removed 0 bases from V and 5 bases from J, with 15 bases in between. The CDR3 loop is CASSLDPGVRNEQYF. Here the CDR3 DNA reads TGTGCCAGCAGCTTGGATCCGGGGGTTCGTAACGAGCAGTACTTC.

The chain is built from TRBV18 and TRBJ1-2, with D perhaps TRBD1 (6 bases). V was clipped by 4 bases and J by 6 bases, with 12 bases between them. Looked up from germline, CDR1 is KGHSH and CDR2 is LQKENI. CDR3 size: 13 residues. The CDR3 DNA sequence: TGTGCCAGCTCACGGGGACAATTGGATGGCTACACCTTC. It is translated as CASSRGQLDGYTF.

This chain links TRBV7-2 with TRBJ2-5, with TRBD1 matching over 7 bases. Germline V gene data show CDR1 as SGHTA and CDR2 as FQGNSA. This CDR3 region has 15 residues. V gave up 5 bases and J gave up 1 base; unmatched junction bases: 7. CDR3 DNA sequence: TGTGCCAGCAGCAGGCGGACAGGCGTCCAAGAGACCCAGTACTTC. Residues: CASSRRTGVQETQYF.

J is TRBJ1-6 and V is TRBV2; 7 positions match TRBD1. The CDR3 totals 14 residues. Looked up from germline, CDR1 is SNHLY and CDR2 is FYNNEI. V was clipped by 5 bases and J by 9 bases; unmatched bases: 7. The CDR3 DNA follows: TGTGCCAGCAGTCTAAGACAGGGAGGTTCACCCCTCCACTTT. It is translated as CASSLRQGGSPLHF.

This clone came up once. The CDR3 DNA sequence: TGTGCCAGCAGCGTAGGACTAGCGGGGGGCCTCTACGAGCAGTACTTC. This translates into CASSVGLAGGLYEQYF. The chain links TRBV9 to TRBJ2-7; 13 bases fit TRBD2. The trim removed 0 bases at V and 3 bases at J, leaving 3 bases unmatched. The CDR3 covers 16 residues. The germline V gene encodes CDR1 SGDLS and CDR2 YYNGEE.

The V gene is TRBV11-3, the J gene TRBJ2-3, with TRBD2 matching over 12 bases. The CDR3 is 17 amino acids. Germline assignment: CDR1 SGHNT and CDR2 YENEEA. With V trimmed by 1 base and J by 7 bases, 9 bases remained unmatched. The CDR3 nucleotides read TGTGCCAGCAGCTTAGGCCCTAGCGGGGGGGCCGCTCATACGCAGTATTTT. It yields the protein CASSLGPSGGAAHTQYF.

The CDR3 loop is CASSLDPGTGELFF. DNA for the CDR3: TGTGCCAGCAGCTTAGACCCGGGCACCGGGGAGCTGTTTTTT. The J gene is TRBJ2-2, the V gene TRBV7-7; no clear D gene. This CDR3 has 14 amino acids. Germline V gene lookup returns CDR1 SSHAT and CDR2 FNYEAQ (reference sequence). V was clipped by 1 base and J by 4 bases, with 7 bases between them. The full variable domain, rest sourced from reference TRBV7-7 and TRBJ2-2, is GAGVSQSPRYKVTKRGQDVTLRCDPISSHATLYWYQQALGQGPEFLTYFNYEAQPDKSGLPSDRFSAERPEGSISTLTIQRTEQRDSAMYRCASSLDPGTGELFFGEGSRLTVL.

The V and J genes are TRBV11-1 and TRBJ1-1; D remains unclear. CDR1 is SGHAT and CDR2 is FQDESV in the germline V gene (reference sequence). V was pared by 6 bases and J by 4 bases, with 12 bases between. The CDR3 runs to 13 residues. CDR3 region: CASRRVIGTEAFF. CDR3 nucleotides: TGTGCCAGCAGGCGGGTTATAGGCACTGAAGCTTTCTTT.

A few counts support this clone. The V call is TRBV2, the J call TRBJ2-7, with 8 bases fitting TRBD2. This CDR3 contains 14 residues. The J segment lost 5 bases and the V segment lost 9 bases, leaving 12 bases of the junction unmatched. Germline V gene lookup returns CDR1 SNHLY and CDR2 FYNNEI. CDR3 nucleotide sequence: TGTGCCAGGAGGACCGGGACTAGGCGGCACGAGCAGTACTTC. Its translation is CARRTGTRRHEQYF.

This chain joins TRBV5-1 and TRBJ2-7; a weak D match, TRBD1 (5 bases). V was clipped by 0 bases and J by 0 bases, with 16 bases between them. The length of the CDR3 is 17 residues. From germline, CDR1 is SGHRS and CDR2 YFSETQ. The CDR3 protein is CASSLDPRVRGSYEQYF. CDR3 nucleotides: TGCGCCAGCAGCTTGGATCCCAGGGTAAGGGGCTCCTACGAGCAGTACTTC.

The rearrangement joins TRBV6-5 to TRBJ1-6; D not certain. The CDR3 length is 14 residues. Trimming left V 8 bases short and J 4 bases short, with 12 bases between. Germline V gene data show CDR1 as MNHEY and CDR2 as SVGAGI. The CDR3 sequence: CASAREHYNSPLHF. For the CDR3, the DNA is TGTGCCAGCGCGAGGGAGCATTATAATTCACCCCTCCACTTT.

This clone was observed a single time. V gene TRBV6-5 combines with J gene TRBJ2-2; 7 bases align to TRBD2. The CDR3 sequence is 13 residues long. After removal of 5 bases from V and 7 bases from J, the junction contained 4 bases not matched to a gene. Germline lookup yields CDR1 MNHEY and CDR2 SVGAGI. The CDR3 region is CASSTSVVGELFF. The CDR3 DNA follows: TGTGCCAGCAGTACTAGCGTGGTCGGGGAGCTGTTTTTT.

V and J are TRBV5-1 and TRBJ2-5, with a tentative D call TRBD1 (5 bases). The CDR3 extends over 15 amino acids. Germline V gene lookup returns CDR1 SGHRS and CDR2 YFSETQ. Trimming removed 4 bases from V and 5 bases from J, with 18 bases in between. CDR3 DNA: TGCGCCAGCAGCCTTTTAGGACAAGTGGGGGAGACCCAGTACTTC. Its protein product is CASSLLGQVGETQYF.

The J gene is TRBJ2-3, the V gene TRBV5-4; 14 bases match TRBD2. J lost 6 bases, V lost 4 bases, and 13 bases had no gene match. This CDR3 has 18 residues. Germline V gene data show CDR1 as SGHNT and CDR2 as YYREEE (reference sequence). The CDR3, as DNA: TGTGCCAGCAGCCCTGGGACTAGCGGGGGCTATATAGGGGATACGCAGTATTTT. This encodes CASSPGTSGGYIGDTQYF.